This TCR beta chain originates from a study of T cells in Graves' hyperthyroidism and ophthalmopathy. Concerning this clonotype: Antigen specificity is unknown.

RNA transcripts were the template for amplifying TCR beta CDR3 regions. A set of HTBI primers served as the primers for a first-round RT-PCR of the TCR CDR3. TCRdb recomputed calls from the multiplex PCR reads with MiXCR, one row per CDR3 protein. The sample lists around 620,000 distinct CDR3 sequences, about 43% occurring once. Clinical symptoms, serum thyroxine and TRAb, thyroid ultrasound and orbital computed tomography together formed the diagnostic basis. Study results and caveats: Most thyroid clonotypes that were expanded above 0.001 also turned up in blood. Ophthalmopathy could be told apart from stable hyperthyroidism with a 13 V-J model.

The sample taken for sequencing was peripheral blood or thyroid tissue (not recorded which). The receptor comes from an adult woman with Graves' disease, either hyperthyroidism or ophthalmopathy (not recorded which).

DNA for the CDR3: TGCAGCGCCAGCGGAGACAGTAGCAATCAGCCCCAGCATTTT. Its translation is CSASGDSSNQPQHF. The chain carries TRBV20-1 and TRBJ1-5; TRBD1 is a possible D gene (5 bases). Germline V gene data show CDR1 as DFQATT and CDR2 as SNEGSKA (reference sequence). This CDR3 is 14 amino acids long.